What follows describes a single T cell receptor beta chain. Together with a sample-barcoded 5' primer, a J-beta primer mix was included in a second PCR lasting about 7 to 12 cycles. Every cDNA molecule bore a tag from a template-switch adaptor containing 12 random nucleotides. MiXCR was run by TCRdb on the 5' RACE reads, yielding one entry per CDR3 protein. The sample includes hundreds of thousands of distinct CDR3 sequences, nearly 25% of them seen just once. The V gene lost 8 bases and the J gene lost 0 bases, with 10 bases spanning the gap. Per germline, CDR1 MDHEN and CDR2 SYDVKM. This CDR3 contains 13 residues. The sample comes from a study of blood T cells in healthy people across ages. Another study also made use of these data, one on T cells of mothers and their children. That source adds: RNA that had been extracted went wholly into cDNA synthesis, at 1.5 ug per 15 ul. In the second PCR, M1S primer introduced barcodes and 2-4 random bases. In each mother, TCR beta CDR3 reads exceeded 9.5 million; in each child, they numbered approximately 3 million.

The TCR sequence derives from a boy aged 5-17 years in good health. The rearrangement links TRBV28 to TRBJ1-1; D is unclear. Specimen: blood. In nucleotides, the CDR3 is TGTGCCAGCCGGCAGGCCATGAACACTGAAGCTTTCTTT. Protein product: CASRQAMNTEAFF.